Following are 18 T cell receptor beta chains from one sample sequenced in a study of blood T cell repertoires in COVID-19. TCRdb's table, derived via immunoSEQ multiplex PCR, lists solely in-frame clones and lacks some. The sample carries 250,000 to 300,000 clones, around 90% recorded once. Material for sequencing was peripheral blood. The source of these receptors is a woman in her fifties or sixties who had recovered from COVID-19.

This sequence joins TRBV20-1 and TRBJ2-1; a possible D gene is TRBD2 (5 bases). The germline V gene has CDR1 DFQATT and CDR2 SNEGSKA (reference sequence). V was pared by 3 bases and J by 1 base, with 13 bases between. This CDR3 comprises 15 residues. The CDR3 DNA follows: TGCAGTGCTAGTAAACTAGACGGGTCCTACAATGAGCAGTTCTTC. This translates into CSASKLDGSYNEQFF.

The chain links TRBV5-8 to TRBJ1-2; D is possibly TRBD1 (5 bases). The V and J ends lost 0 bases and 1 base respectively, with 16 bases between them. This CDR3 spans 17 amino acids. Germline CDR1 is SGHTS and CDR2 is YDEGEE. In DNA, the CDR3 is TGTGCCAGCAGCTTGGAGGCAGGGTTTTTTGGTAACTATGGCTACACCTTC. This gives the protein CASSLEAGFFGNYGYTF.

This chain joins TRBV7-2 and TRBJ1-2, with 7 bases identical to TRBD1. The germline V gene has CDR1 SGHTA and CDR2 FQGNSA. J lost 8 bases, V lost 3 bases, and 15 bases had no gene match. There are 16 residues in the CDR3. The CDR3 sequence is CASSLRAGQSSGGYTF. In DNA form, the CDR3 reads TGTGCCAGCAGCTTGAGGGCGGGACAGTCTTCGGGAGGCTACACCTTC.

A remark on this clone: The same CDR3 is also encoded by other DNA sequences in this sample. The genes are TRBV9 and TRBJ1-1, with 8 bases aligning to TRBD1. The germline CDR1 and CDR2 sequences are SGDLS and YYNGEE. The CDR3 has 14 residues. With 4 bases clipped from V and 4 bases from J, the junction kept 6 bases outside the gene matches. The CDR3 protein is CASSRQGIGTEAFF. The CDR3 coding sequence is TGTGCCAGCAGCAGACAGGGGATAGGCACTGAAGCTTTCTTT.

This clone showed up just a few times. The V call is TRBV27, the J call TRBJ1-1; D may be TRBD1 (5 bases). V was clipped by 4 bases and J by 7 bases, with 16 bases between them. This CDR3 is built from 14 residues. The V gene's germline CDR1 is MNHEY and CDR2 SMNVEV (reference sequence). The CDR3 region is CASSWVDGAVEAFF. The CDR3 nucleotides read TGTGCCAGCAGTTGGGTTGATGGGGCAGTTGAAGCTTTCTTT.

The chain carries TRBV5-8 and TRBJ1-1; no definite D call. The CDR3 runs to 13 residues. The germline gives CDR1 SGHTS, CDR2 YDEGEE. V was shortened by 5 bases and J by 4 bases, with 12 bases between the two germline ends. The CDR3 is CASSTLVSTEAFF. The DNA for the CDR3 is TGTGCCAGCAGTACCTTAGTGAGCACTGAAGCTTTCTTT. Together with reference TRBV5-8 and TRBJ1-1, the CDR3 gives the full variable domain: EAGVTQSPTHLIKTRGQQATLRCSPISGHTSVYWYQQALGLGLQFLLWYDEGEERNRGNFPPRFSGRQFPNYSSELNVNALELEDSALYLCASSTLVSTEAFFGQGTRLTVV.

V is TRBV6-4 and J is TRBJ2-2; maybe TRBD2 (5 bases). Germline V gene sequence: CDR1 MRHNA, CDR2 SNTAGT. CDR3 size: 15 residues. V lost 11 bases and J 7 bases, leaving 23 bases between the germline ends. This CDR3 is CARLGRGKSVGELFF. CDR3 bases: TGTGCCCGCTTAGGGAGAGGGAAATCGGTCGGGGAGCTGTTTTTT.

This rearrangement joins TRBV3-1 (or the pseudogene TRBV3-2) to TRBJ2-5; D ambiguous. The CDR3 totals 13 residues. Germline CDR1 LGHDT, CDR2 YNNKEL (reference sequence). Trimming took off 3 bases at V and 6 bases at J, with 11 bases between the two ends. CDR3 DNA: TGTGCCAGCAGCCAGGAGAGAACGCAGACCCAGTACTTC. Translation: CASSQERTQTQYF.

V usage is TRBV2 and J usage is TRBJ2-3; the match to TRBD1 covers 8 bases. There are 13 residues in the CDR3. The V and J ends lost 6 bases and 4 bases, in that order; junction bases with no gene match: 3. Germline V gives CDR1 SNHLY, CDR2 FYNNEI. The CDR3 DNA sequence: TGTGCCAGCAGCTCGACAGGGGCAGATACGCAGTATTTT. Translation: CASSSTGADTQYF.

For this clone: Other DNA sequences of this sample code for an identical CDR3. The chain is built from TRBV5-1 and TRBJ2-3; D is unresolved. Germline CDR1 reads SGHRS; CDR2 reads YFSETQ. The germline V and J ends were trimmed by 0 bases and 1 base, with 6 bases remaining between them. The CDR3 sequence is 14 residues long. This CDR3 reads CASSLDSGTDTQYF. As DNA, the CDR3 is TGCGCCAGCAGCTTGGATTCGGGCACAGATACGCAGTATTTT.

This chain uses TRBV25-1 with TRBJ1-1, with TRBD1 as a possible D gene (6 bases). V lost 10 bases, J lost 6 bases, and 12 bases lay in between. This CDR3 contains 11 residues. CDR1 is MGHDK, CDR2 SYGVNS, per germline. DNA of the CDR3: TGTGCCACTGTACAGGGTGCTGAAGCTTTCTTT. Residues: CATVQGAEAFF.

This chain uses TRBV6-2 or TRBV6-3 with TRBJ2-3, with TRBD2 matching over 11 bases. CDR3 length equals 19 residues. The V gene end was trimmed by 2 bases and the J gene end by 0 bases; junction bases not matched to a gene: 10. From germline, CDR1 is MNHEY and CDR2 SVGEGT. The CDR3 spells CASSYQTSGRAASTDTQYF. CDR3 nucleotide sequence: TGTGCCAGCAGTTACCAAACTAGCGGGAGAGCCGCTAGCACAGATACGCAGTATTTT.

The chain carries TRBV9 and TRBJ2-7, with a weak D call TRBD1 (5 bases). The CDR3 covers 15 residues. CDR1 and CDR2 from the germline V gene are SGDLS and YYNGEE. The V gene lost 0 bases and the J gene lost 5 bases, with 15 bases spanning the gap. The CDR3 loop is CASSVDPGNRDEQYF. CDR3 bases: TGTGCCAGCAGCGTAGACCCAGGGAACCGCGACGAGCAGTACTTC.

The chain has TRBV7-2 and TRBJ1-3, with 7 bases lining up with TRBD1. Trimming removed 1 base from V and 2 bases from J; junction bases left unmatched: 5. The length of the CDR3 is 16 residues. The germline V gene encodes CDR1 SGHTA and CDR2 FQGNSA. CDR3 in amino acids: CASSLEGGSAGNTIYF. The CDR3 DNA is TGTGCCAGCAGCTTAGAAGGGGGCTCGGCTGGAAACACCATATATTTT.

This chain joins TRBV28 and TRBJ1-2; 10 nucleotides line up with TRBD1. There are 16 residues in the CDR3. Germline V CDR1 and CDR2: MDHEN, SYDVKM. V lost 5 bases, J lost 8 bases, and 14 bases stayed unmatched. The DNA of the CDR3 is TGTGCCAGCAGTACCGCGACAGGGGGCCGGGGGGTAGGCTACACCTTC. This gives the protein CASSTATGGRGVGYTF.

Notes on this clone: Other DNA sequences in the same sample also yield this CDR3. This chain connects TRBV18 to TRBJ1-1, with 8 bases aligning to TRBD1. CDR1 and CDR2 from the germline V gene are KGHSH and LQKENI. This CDR3 region has 13 residues. The V segment lost 6 bases and the J segment 4 bases; nucleotides outside the gene matches: 4. The CDR3 sequence is CASSPDRATEAFF. The CDR3 DNA reads as TGTGCCAGCTCTCCGGACAGGGCCACTGAAGCTTTCTTT.

CDR3 in amino acids: CASSYFRYDSGAEQFF. For the CDR3, the DNA is TGTGCCAGCAGTTATTTTCGGTATGATAGTGGGGCTGAGCAGTTCTTC. The chain employs TRBV6-2 or TRBV6-3 and TRBJ2-1; D perhaps matches TRBD1 (5 bases). Per germline, CDR1 MNHEY and CDR2 SVGEGT. V was trimmed by 3 bases and J by 9 bases, leaving 21 bases between them. This CDR3 is built from 16 residues.

This chain links TRBV28 with TRBJ2-7; no firm D call. V lost 4 bases to trimming and J lost 4 bases, with 17 bases between them. The CDR3 loop spans 15 amino acids. Germline assignment: CDR1 MDHEN and CDR2 SYDVKM. CDR3 nucleotides: TGTGCCAGCAGTTCGGCGGCAATTCGTCTTTACGAGCAGTACTTC. Its translation: CASSSAAIRLYEQYF.